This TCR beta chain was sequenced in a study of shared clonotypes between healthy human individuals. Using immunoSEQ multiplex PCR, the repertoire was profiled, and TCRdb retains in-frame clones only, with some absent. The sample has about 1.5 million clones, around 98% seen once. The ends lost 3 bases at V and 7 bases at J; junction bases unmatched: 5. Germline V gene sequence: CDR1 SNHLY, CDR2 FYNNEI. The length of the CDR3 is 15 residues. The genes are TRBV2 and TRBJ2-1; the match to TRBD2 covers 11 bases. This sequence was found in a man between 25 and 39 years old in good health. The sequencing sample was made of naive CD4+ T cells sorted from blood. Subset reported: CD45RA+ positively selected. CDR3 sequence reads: CASSEVIAGGNEQFF. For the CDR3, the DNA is TGTGCCAGCAGTGAGGTGATAGCGGGAGGGAATGAGCAGTTCTTC.